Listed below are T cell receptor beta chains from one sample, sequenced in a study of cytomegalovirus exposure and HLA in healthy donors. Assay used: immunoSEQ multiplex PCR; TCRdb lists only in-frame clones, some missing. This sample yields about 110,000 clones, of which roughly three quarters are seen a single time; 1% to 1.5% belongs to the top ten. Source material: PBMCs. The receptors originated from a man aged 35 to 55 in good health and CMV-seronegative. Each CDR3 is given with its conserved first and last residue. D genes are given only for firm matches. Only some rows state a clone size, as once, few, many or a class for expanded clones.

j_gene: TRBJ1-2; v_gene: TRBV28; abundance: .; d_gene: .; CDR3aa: CASSPPGDGYTF; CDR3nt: TGTGCCAGCAGTCCCCCCGGGGATGGCTACACCTTC
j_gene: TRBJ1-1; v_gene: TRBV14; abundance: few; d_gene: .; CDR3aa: CASSQDGMNTEAFF; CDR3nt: TGTGCCAGCAGCCAAGACGGGATGAACACTGAAGCTTTCTTT
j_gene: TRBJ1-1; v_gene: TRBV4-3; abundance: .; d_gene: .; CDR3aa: CASSHSHSSDTEAFF; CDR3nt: TGCGCCAGCAGCCATTCACATAGCAGTGACACTGAAGCTTTCTTT
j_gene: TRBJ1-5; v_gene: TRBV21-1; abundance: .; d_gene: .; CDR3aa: CASSKGETGGSNQPQHF; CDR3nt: TGTGCCAGCAGTAAAGGGGAGACAGGGGGTAGCAATCAGCCCCAGCATTTT
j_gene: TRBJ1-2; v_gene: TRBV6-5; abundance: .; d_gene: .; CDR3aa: CASSYRGSNYGYTF; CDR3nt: TGTGCCAGCAGTTACAGGGGGTCTAACTATGGCTACACCTTC
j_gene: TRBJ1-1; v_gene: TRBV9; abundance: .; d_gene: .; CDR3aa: CASSVGGATEAFF; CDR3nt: TGTGCCAGCAGCGTAGGTGGGGCTACTGAAGCTTTCTTT
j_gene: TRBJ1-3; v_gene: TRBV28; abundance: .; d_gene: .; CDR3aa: CASSLGNTIYF; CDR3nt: TGTGCCAGCAGTCTTGGAAACACCATATATTTT
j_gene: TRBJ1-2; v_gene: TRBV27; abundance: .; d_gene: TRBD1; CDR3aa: CASSPRPGTGVGYTF; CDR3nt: TGTGCCAGCAGTCCGCGTCCCGGGACAGGGGTCGGCTACACCTTC
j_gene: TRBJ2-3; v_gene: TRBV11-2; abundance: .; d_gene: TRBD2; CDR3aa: CASSSLAGVPDTQYF; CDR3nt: TGTGCCAGCAGCTCCTTAGCGGGAGTGCCAGATACGCAGTATTTT
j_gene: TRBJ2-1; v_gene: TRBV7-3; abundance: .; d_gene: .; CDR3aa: CASSLVPGSYNEQFF; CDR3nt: TGTGCCAGCAGCTTAGTTCCGGGCTCCTACAATGAGCAGTTCTTC
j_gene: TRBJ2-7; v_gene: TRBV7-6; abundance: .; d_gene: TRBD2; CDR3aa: CASSLETSFSGEQYF; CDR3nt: TGTGCCAGCAGCTTAGAGACTAGCTTCTCGGGCGAGCAGTACTTC
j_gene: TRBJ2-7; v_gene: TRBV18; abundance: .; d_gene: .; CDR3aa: CASSPPGDAGSYEQYF; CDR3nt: TGTGCCAGCTCACCACCGGGAGACGCCGGCTCCTACGAGCAGTACTTC
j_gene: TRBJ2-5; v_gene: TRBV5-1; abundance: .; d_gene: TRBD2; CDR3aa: CASSWGTSALNQETQYF; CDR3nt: TGCGCCAGCAGCTGGGGGACTAGCGCTCTTAACCAAGAGACCCAGTACTTC
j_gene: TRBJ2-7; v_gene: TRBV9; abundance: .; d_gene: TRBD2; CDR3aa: CASSPWTSETEQYF; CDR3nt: TGTGCCAGCAGCCCATGGACTAGCGAGACCGAGCAGTACTTC
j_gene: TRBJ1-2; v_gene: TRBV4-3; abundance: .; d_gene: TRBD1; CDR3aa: CASSQSGTGAPNYGHTF; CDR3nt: TGCGCCAGCAGCCAATCCGGGACAGGGGCTCCCAACTATGGCCACACCTTC
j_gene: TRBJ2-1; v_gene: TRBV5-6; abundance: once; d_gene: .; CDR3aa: CASSLGLPEQFF; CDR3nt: TGTGCCAGCAGCTTGGGACTTCCAGAGCAGTTCTTC
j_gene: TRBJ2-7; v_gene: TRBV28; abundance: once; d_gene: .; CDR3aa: CALGLSGQRYEQYF; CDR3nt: TGTGCCCTCGGCCTATCGGGACAAAGATACGAGCAGTACTTC
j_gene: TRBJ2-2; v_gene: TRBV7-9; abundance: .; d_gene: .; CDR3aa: CASTSRVTGELFF; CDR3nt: TGTGCCAGCACCTCGCGGGTTACCGGGGAGCTGTTTTTT
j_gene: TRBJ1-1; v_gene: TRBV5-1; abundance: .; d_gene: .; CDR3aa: CASSLGDTLNTEAFF; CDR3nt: TGCGCCAGCAGCTTGGGGGACACCTTGAACACTGAAGCTTTCTTT
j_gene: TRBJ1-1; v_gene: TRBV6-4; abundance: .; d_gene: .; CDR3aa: CASSATYGTEAFF; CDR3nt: TGTGCCAGCAGTGCAACCTACGGCACTGAAGCTTTCTTT
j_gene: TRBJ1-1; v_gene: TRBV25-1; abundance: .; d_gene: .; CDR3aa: CASSESQGADTEAFF; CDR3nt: TGTGCCAGCAGTGAATCGCAGGGCGCGGACACTGAAGCTTTCTTT
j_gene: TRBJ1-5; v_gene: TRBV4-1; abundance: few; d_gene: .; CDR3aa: CASSRGGSSNQPQHF; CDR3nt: TGCGCCAGCAGCCGGGGGGGCAGTAGCAATCAGCCCCAGCATTTT
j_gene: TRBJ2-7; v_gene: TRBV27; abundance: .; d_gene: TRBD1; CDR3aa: CASSYGTGLYEQYF; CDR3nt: TGTGCCAGCAGTTACGGGACAGGGCTATACGAGCAGTACTTC
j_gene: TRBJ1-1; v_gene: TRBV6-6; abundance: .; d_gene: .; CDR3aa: CASGGRAVNTEAFF; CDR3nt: TGTGCCTCCGGGGGGCGGGCCGTAAACACTGAAGCTTTCTTT
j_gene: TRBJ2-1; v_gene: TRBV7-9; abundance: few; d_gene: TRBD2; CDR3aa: CSSSTIGLAGLNEQFF; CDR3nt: TGTTCCAGCAGCACCATAGGACTAGCCGGGCTCAATGAGCAGTTCTTC
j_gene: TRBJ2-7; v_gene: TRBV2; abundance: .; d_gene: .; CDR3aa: CASSASRAPYEQYF; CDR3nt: TGTGCCAGCAGTGCGTCCAGGGCCCCCTACGAGCAGTACTTC
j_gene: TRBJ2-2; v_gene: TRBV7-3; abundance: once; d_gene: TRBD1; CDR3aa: CASSASGGAITGELFF; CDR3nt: TGTGCCAGCAGCGCGTCAGGGGGCGCAATCACCGGGGAGCTGTTTTTT
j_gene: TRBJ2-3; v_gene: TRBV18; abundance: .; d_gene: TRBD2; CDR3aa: CASSPGTSGSNADTQYF; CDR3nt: TGTGCCAGCTCACCAGGGACTAGCGGGAGTAACGCAGATACGCAGTATTTT
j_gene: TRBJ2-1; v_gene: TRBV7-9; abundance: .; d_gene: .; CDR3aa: CASSPSRQPGEQFF; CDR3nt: TGTGCCAGCAGCCCTAGCAGGCAGCCGGGGGAGCAGTTCTTC
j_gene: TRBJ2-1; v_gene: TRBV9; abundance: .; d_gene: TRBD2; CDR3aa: CASSAASGRHNEQFF; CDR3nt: TGTGCCAGCAGCGCCGCTAGCGGGAGACACAATGAGCAGTTCTTC
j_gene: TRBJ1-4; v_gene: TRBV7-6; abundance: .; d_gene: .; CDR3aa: CASPRQADEKLFF; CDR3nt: TGTGCCAGCCCTCGGCAGGCAGACGAAAAACTGTTTTTT
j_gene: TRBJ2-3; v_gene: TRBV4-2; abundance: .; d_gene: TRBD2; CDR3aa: CASSQLTSGSSDTQYF; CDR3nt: TGTGCCAGCAGCCAGCTGACTAGCGGGAGTTCAGATACGCAGTATTTT
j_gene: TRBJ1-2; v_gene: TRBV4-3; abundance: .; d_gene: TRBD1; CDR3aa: CASSQTGVDYGYTF; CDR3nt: TGCGCCAGCAGCCAGACAGGGGTGGACTATGGCTACACCTTC
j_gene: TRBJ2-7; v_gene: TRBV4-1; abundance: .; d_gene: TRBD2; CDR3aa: CASSQDIGLAGYEQYF; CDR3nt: TGCGCCAGCAGCCAAGATATCGGACTAGCGGGGTACGAGCAGTACTTC
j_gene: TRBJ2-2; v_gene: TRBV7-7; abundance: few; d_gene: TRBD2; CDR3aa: CASSLFGSAGELGTGELFF; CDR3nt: TGTGCCAGCAGCTTATTCGGTTCGGCGGGAGAACTCGGAACCGGGGAGCTGTTTTTT
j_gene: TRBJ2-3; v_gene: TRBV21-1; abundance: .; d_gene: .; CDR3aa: CASRNGERGITDTQYF; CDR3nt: TGTGCCAGCAGAAACGGCGAGCGGGGGATCACAGATACGCAGTATTTT
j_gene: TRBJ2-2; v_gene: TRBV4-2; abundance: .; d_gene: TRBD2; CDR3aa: CASSTTSGGATGELFF; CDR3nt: TGTGCCAGCAGCACGACTAGCGGGGGGGCGACCGGGGAGCTGTTTTTT
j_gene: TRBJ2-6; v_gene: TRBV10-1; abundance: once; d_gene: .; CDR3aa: CASSESRAGANVLTF; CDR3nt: TGCGCCAGCAGTGAATCCCGGGCTGGGGCCAACGTCCTGACTTTC
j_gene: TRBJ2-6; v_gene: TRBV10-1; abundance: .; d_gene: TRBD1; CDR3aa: CASSEGGDRGHGANVLTF; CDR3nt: TGCGCCAGCAGTGAAGGGGGGGACAGGGGGCATGGGGCCAACGTCCTGACTTTC
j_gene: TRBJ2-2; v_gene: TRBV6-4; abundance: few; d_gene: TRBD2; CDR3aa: CASSDLAGPGELFF; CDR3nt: TGTGCCAGCAGTGACCTAGCGGGGCCCGGGGAGCTGTTTTTT
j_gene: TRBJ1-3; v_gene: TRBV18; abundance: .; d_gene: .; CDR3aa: CASSPRGPQEGNTIYF; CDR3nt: TGTGCCAGCTCACCACGAGGACCACAGGAGGGAAACACCATATATTTT
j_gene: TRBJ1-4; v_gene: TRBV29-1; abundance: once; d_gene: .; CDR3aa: CSARNEKLFF; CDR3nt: TGCAGCGCGAGGAATGAAAAACTGTTTTTT
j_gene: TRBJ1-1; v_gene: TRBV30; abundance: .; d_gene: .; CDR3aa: CAWNRGQEAFF; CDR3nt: TGTGCCTGGAACAGAGGACAGGAAGCTTTCTTT
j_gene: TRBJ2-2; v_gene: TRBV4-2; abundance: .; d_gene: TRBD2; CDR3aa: CASSQRSGSNTGELFF; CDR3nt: TGTGCCAGCAGCCAGAGGAGCGGGAGTAACACCGGGGAGCTGTTTTTT
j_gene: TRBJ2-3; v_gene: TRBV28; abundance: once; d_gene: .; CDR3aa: CASSSTGFLDTQYF; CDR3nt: TGTGCCAGCAGTTCCACAGGGTTTTTAGATACGCAGTATTTT
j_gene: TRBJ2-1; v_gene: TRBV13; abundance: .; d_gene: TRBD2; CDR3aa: CASSREAGGRGNEQFF; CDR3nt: TGTGCCAGCAGCCGAGAAGCGGGAGGGAGGGGGAATGAGCAGTTCTTC
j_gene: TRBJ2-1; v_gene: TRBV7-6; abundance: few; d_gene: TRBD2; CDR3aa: CASSFSVLAEGYNEQFF; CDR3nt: TGTGCCAGCAGCTTCTCGGTCCTAGCGGAGGGATACAATGAGCAGTTCTTC
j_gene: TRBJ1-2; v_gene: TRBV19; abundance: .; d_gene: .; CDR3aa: CASSNLAAIYGYTF; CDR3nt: TGTGCCAGTAGTAACCTCGCGGCTATCTATGGCTACACCTTC
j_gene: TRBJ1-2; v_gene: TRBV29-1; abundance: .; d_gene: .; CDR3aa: CSVDPTGPLYGYTF; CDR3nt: TGCAGCGTCGACCCCACAGGGCCCCTGTATGGCTACACCTTC
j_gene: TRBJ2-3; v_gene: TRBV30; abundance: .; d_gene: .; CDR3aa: CAWSSDLAIPDTQYF; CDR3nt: TGTGCCTGGTCCTCCGACCTAGCGATCCCAGATACGCAGTATTTT
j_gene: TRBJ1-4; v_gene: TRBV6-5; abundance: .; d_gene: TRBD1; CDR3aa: CASSRDRAANEKLFF; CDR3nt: TGTGCCAGCAGCCGAGACAGGGCGGCTAATGAAAAACTGTTTTTT
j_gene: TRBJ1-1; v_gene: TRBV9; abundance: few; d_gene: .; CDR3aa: CASSVPGTEAFF; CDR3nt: TGTGCCAGCAGCGTACCGGGGACTGAAGCTTTCTTT
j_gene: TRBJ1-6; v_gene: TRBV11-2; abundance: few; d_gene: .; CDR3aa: CASSSPIQANSPLHF; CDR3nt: TGTGCCAGCAGCTCCCCAATACAGGCAAACTCACCCCTCCACTTT
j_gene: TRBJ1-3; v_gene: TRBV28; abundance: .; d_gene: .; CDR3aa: CASSLSSGNTIYF; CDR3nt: TGTGCCAGCAGTTTGAGCTCTGGAAACACCATATATTTT
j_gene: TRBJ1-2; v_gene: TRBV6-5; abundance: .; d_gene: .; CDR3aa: CASSRGRGWWGYTF; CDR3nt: TGTGCCAGCAGCCGGGGCAGGGGCTGGTGGGGCTACACCTTC
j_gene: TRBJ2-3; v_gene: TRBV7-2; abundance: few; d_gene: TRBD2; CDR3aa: CASSLNGLAGDTDTQYF; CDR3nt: TGTGCCAGCAGCTTAAATGGACTAGCGGGAGACACAGATACGCAGTATTTT
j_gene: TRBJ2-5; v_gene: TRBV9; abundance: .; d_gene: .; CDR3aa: CASSLTGTNQETQYF; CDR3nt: TGTGCCAGCAGCCTCACCGGGACAAACCAAGAGACCCAGTACTTC
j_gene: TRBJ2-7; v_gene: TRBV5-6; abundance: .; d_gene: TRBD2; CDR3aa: CASSFGLAGVSDEQYF; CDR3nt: TGTGCCAGCAGCTTTGGACTAGCGGGAGTCAGCGACGAGCAGTACTTC
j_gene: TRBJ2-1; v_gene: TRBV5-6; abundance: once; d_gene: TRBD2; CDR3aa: CASSLVREGDEQFF; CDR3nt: TGTGCCAGCAGCTTAGTGCGGGAGGGGGATGAGCAGTTCTTC
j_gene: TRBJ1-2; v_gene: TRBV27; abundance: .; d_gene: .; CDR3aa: CASSLSGSHGYTF; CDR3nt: TGTGCCAGCAGTTTGTCGGGTTCTCATGGCTACACCTTC